This T cell receptor beta chain came from a study of T cell repertoires in cytomegalovirus infection (dated by TCRdb to between 2018 and 2021). About the full investigation: The peptide stimulations were aimed at well-studied HLA-B-restricted epitopes as well as recently identified HLA-C-restricted CMV epitopes, whose presentation resists viral immunomodulation. The HLA type of each donor mattered for the analysis, because public TCR beta signatures pointed to carriage of CMV infection along with the matching HLA type. The investigation overall reported the following: Cumulative frequency of public TCR beta family members discriminated carriers of CMV infection plus the relevant HLA type in this cohort and an independent 352-donor cohort. The ex vivo response was dominated by HLA-C-restricted CMV-specific TCR beta clonotypes, and the single most frequent clonotype in two of eight donors was supplied by these HLA-C-restricted clonotypes.

As to this clonotype: It lacks a known antigen. Per-base quality was not reported, and no clone a single base away is much larger than it.

The treatment or condition tag for this specimen amounts to: in vitro stimulation with specific CMV peptide epitopes to enrich CMV-specific T cells. V loses 8 bases, J loses 4 bases, and the germline ends lie 13 bases apart. The germline V gene encodes CDR1 MNHEY and CDR2 SVGEGT. The CDR3 runs 13 residues from the cysteine to the phenylalanine. Only CDR3 DNA is held: 39 bases, read in frame from base 1. This sample was sequenced with an Illumina HiSeq 1500. The public reads were quality trimmed at Q25 with fastp and then assembled into clones with MiXCR by TCRdb, keeping productive beta chains. Entries that share a CDR3 protein sequence are merged under the most common genes and DNA. The sample table lists around 140,000 distinct CDR3 sequences, approximately 30% of them with a count of one. Roughly 47% of the sample goes to the ten largest clones.

The sequenced sample was CD8+ T cells from cultured PBMCs, obtained from culture after CMV antigen stimulation. The sequence derives from a human donor in good health (CMV status not recorded). Some clones in this sample may be carry-over from other donors' samples. The V gene is TRBV6-2 or TRBV6-3 and the J gene is TRBJ2-3; the D segment cannot be called with confidence. This receptor has the CDR3 CASELWGSDTQYF. The sequenced DNA: TGTGCCAGCGAGCTGTGGGGTTCAGATACGCAGTATTTT.